The 26 T cell receptor beta chains below come from one sample, sequenced in a study of T cells in localized non-small cell lung cancer. Produced via immunoSEQ multiplex PCR; TCRdb's table is partial and in-frame only. The repertoire includes 45,000 to 60,000 clones, approximately 90% of them detected once, and about 5% sits in the top ten. The sample consisted of peripheral blood, taken before any cancer treatment. These receptors were taken from a woman between 35 and 70 years old with stage I lung adenocarcinoma.

The gene calls are TRBV29-1 and TRBJ1-1, with no clear D. The CDR3 covers 13 residues. The germline CDR1 and CDR2 sequences are SQVTM and ANQGSEA. V lost 4 bases to trimming and J lost 5 bases, with 14 bases between them. CDR3 residues: CSVGADLGTEAFF. In DNA form, the CDR3 reads TGCAGCGTTGGGGCGGATCTCGGGACTGAAGCTTTCTTT.

J is TRBJ2-3 and V is TRBV5-6; D gene unclear. The CDR3 consists of 13 residues. The germline gives CDR1 SGHDT, CDR2 YYEEEE. Between the trimmed V and J ends, which lost 0 bases and 2 bases, there was a span of 4 bases. The CDR3 nucleotides read TGTGCCAGCAGCTTGGGGAACACAGATACGCAGTATTTT. Residues: CASSLGNTDTQYF.

The chain links TRBV7-2 to TRBJ1-2; D is undetermined. From germline, CDR1 is SGHTA and CDR2 FQGNSA. Trimming removed 8 bases from V and 4 bases from J, with 11 bases in between. This CDR3 has 12 amino acids. The CDR3 DNA reads as TGTGCCAGCTCTAGAGGGAGCTATGGCTACACCTTC. The encoded protein is CASSRGSYGYTF.

This rearrangement joins TRBV30 to TRBJ1-4, with a weak D call TRBD1 (5 bases). Trimming shortened V by 8 bases and J by 5 bases, and 15 bases separated the two germline ends. Germline V gives CDR1 GTSNPN, CDR2 SVGIG (reference sequence). CDR3 length equals 13 residues. This CDR3 is CAGSRGRNEKLFF. CDR3 DNA: TGTGCCGGATCGCGGGGACGGAATGAAAAACTGTTTTTT.

The rearrangement links TRBV4-2 to TRBJ1-2; unclear D gene. This CDR3 comprises 13 residues. The V end lost 4 bases, the J end lost 2 bases, and 8 bases lay between the germline ends. Germline loops: CDR1 LGHNA, CDR2 YNFKEQ. The CDR3 sequence: CASSPPRNYGYTF. The CDR3 DNA is TGTGCCAGCAGCCCCCCCCGGAACTATGGCTACACCTTC.

This chain joins TRBV18 and TRBJ2-7; 10 positions match TRBD2. Trimming at V came to 2 bases and at J to 2 bases, leaving 6 bases not matched to a gene. CDR3 length: 16 amino acids. Germline assignment: CDR1 KGHSH and CDR2 LQKENI. The CDR3 region is CASSPDWTSGTYEQYF. For the CDR3, the DNA is TGTGCCAGCTCACCAGATTGGACTAGCGGAACCTACGAGCAGTACTTC.

CDR3 protein: CASSQDFGGSSYNEQFF. In nucleotides, the CDR3 is TGTGCCAGCAGCCAAGATTTCGGGGGGAGCTCCTACAATGAGCAGTTCTTC. The chain recombines TRBV4-2 with TRBJ2-1, with 7 bases aligning to TRBD2. Germline V lookup: CDR1 LGHNA, CDR2 YNFKEQ. The CDR3 has 17 amino acids. V lost 0 bases to trimming and J lost 0 bases; unmatched junction nucleotides: 5.

The gene calls are TRBV20-1 and TRBJ2-7; a possible D gene is TRBD2 (5 bases). Germline lookup yields CDR1 DFQATT and CDR2 SNEGSKA (reference sequence). V lost 3 bases and J lost 3, with 6 bases in between. The CDR3 loop spans 11 amino acids. CDR3 sequence (DNA): TGCAGTGCTAGCCGGGACTACGAGCAGTACTTC. It codes for CSASRDYEQYF.

This chain joins TRBV25-1 and TRBJ1-2, with a weak D call TRBD1 (5 bases). Germline V gene lookup returns CDR1 MGHDK and CDR2 SYGVNS. Between the trimmed V and J ends, which lost 5 bases and 4 bases, there was a span of 17 bases. CDR3 length equals 15 residues. The CDR3 region has the DNA TGTGCCAGCAGTCCTACGGGACGGCCTTCCTATGGCTACACCTTC. Translation: CASSPTGRPSYGYTF.

V is TRBV15 and J is TRBJ2-3; 7 nucleotides match TRBD2. CDR3 length: 15 residues. From germline, CDR1 is LNHNV and CDR2 YYDKDF (reference sequence). J was trimmed by 3 bases and V by 1 base; bases with no gene match: 4. CDR3 sequence (DNA): TGTGCCACCAGCAGAGTTGGGGGGGGGACAGATACGCAGTATTTT. This sequence encodes CATSRVGGGTDTQYF. Based on the CDR3 plus reference TRBV15 and TRBJ2-3, the full variable domain is DAMVIQNPRYQVTQFGKPVTLSCSQTLNHNVMYWYQQKSSQAPKLLFHYYDKDFNNEADTPDNFQSRRPNTSFCFLDIRSPGLGDTAMYLCATSRVGGGTDTQYFGPGTRLTVL.

This clone has a single count. V and J are TRBV7-2 and TRBJ2-7; either TRBD1 or TRBD2 may fit D (6 bases each). Trimming took off 1 base at V and 3 bases at J, with 10 bases between the two ends. The V gene's germline CDR1 is SGHTA and CDR2 FQGNSA. The CDR3 sequence is 14 residues long. The CDR3 spells CASSLGGALYEQYF. CDR3 coding DNA: TGTGCCAGCAGCTTAGGGGGGGCTCTCTACGAGCAGTACTTC.

The chain carries TRBV5-8 and TRBJ1-6; D gene uncertain. The CDR3 runs 16 residues. Germline assignment: CDR1 SGHTS and CDR2 YDEGEE. V was trimmed by 5 bases and J by 3 bases, leaving 15 bases between them. CDR3 sequence reads: CASSLGQLFYNSPLHF. The CDR3 region has the DNA TGTGCCAGCAGTCTGGGTCAACTCTTCTATAATTCACCCCTCCACTTT.

The chain's CDR3 is CSVAETSYEQYF. CDR3 DNA: TGCAGCGTTGCAGAGACTTCCTACGAGCAGTACTTC. The V and J genes are TRBV29-1 and TRBJ2-7; no definite D call. The CDR3 totals 12 residues. Germline CDR1 and CDR2: SQVTM and ANQGSEA. Trimming stripped 4 bases from V and 1 base from J, with 8 bases between.

The rearrangement links TRBV7-2 to TRBJ2-3, with a weak D call TRBD2 (5 bases). Germline CDR1 reads SGHTA; CDR2 reads FQGNSA. V shed 2 bases and J shed 1 base, with 7 bases lying between them. The CDR3 is 14 amino acids. The CDR3 is CASSLLGGTDTQYF. DNA for the CDR3: TGTGCCAGCAGCTTACTGGGAGGCACAGATACGCAGTATTTT.

This chain connects TRBV10-3 to TRBJ1-2, with D maybe TRBD1 (5 bases). The CDR3 spans 17 residues. Deletions cut 0 bases from V and 6 bases from J, with 20 bases between. Germline CDR1 is ENHRY and CDR2 is SYGVKD. The CDR3 reads CAISESPRGAEMNGYTF. CDR3 sequence (DNA): TGTGCCATCAGTGAGTCTCCGAGGGGCGCAGAGATGAATGGCTACACCTTC.

V and J are TRBV28 and TRBJ1-2; 7 nucleotides line up with TRBD1. V trimming: 2 bases; J trimming: 9 bases; junction bases outside the gene matches: 3. The germline gives CDR1 MDHEN, CDR2 SYDVKM. The CDR3 sequence is 12 residues long. In DNA form, the CDR3 reads TGTGCCAGCAGTTTACGCAGGGGGAGCTACACCTTC. This codes for CASSLRRGSYTF.

V gene TRBV10-3 combines with J gene TRBJ1-1; 10 bases fit TRBD1. This CDR3 spans 16 amino acids. Trimming took 3 bases from V and 7 from J; bases not matched to a gene: 11. CDR1 and CDR2 from the germline V gene are ENHRY and SYGVKD. CDR3 amino acids: CAISEGPTGGADEAFF. CDR3 DNA: TGTGCCATCAGTGAAGGGCCGACAGGGGGCGCCGATGAAGCTTTCTTT.

The genes are TRBV2 and TRBJ2-2; 14 positions match TRBD2. There are 17 residues in the CDR3. Looked up from germline, CDR1 is SNHLY and CDR2 is FYNNEI. J gave up 2 bases and V 10 bases, and 9 bases lay outside the gene matches. The CDR3 loop is CATTRTSGGSNTGELFF. The CDR3 bases are TGTGCCACCACCAGGACTAGCGGGGGGTCAAACACCGGGGAGCTGTTTTTT.

This clone has just a few counts. This rearrangement joins TRBV28 to TRBJ1-2; 11 bases are a match to TRBD1. V trimming: 6 bases; J trimming: 8 bases; junction bases outside the gene matches: 14. Germline V gene sequence: CDR1 MDHEN, CDR2 SYDVKM. The length of the CDR3 is 16 residues. The CDR3 sequence: CASSPPRDRGVGGYTF. The CDR3 DNA follows: TGTGCCAGCAGCCCCCCCCGGGACAGGGGGGTGGGGGGCTACACCTTC.

This chain links TRBV5-1 with TRBJ2-3; TRBD1 aligns across 9 bases. Germline V CDR1 and CDR2: SGHRS, YFSETQ. J was trimmed by 4 bases and V by 4 bases; bases with no gene match: 10. CDR3 size: 16 residues. CDR3 bases: TGCGCCAGCAGCCTTACCACAGGGGGCTGGGCAGATACGCAGTATTTT. Its translation is CASSLTTGGWADTQYF.

Comments on this clone: Its ends do not fully match the called genes, so a read error is possible. The V gene is TRBV6-1, the J gene TRBJ1-5, with D possibly being TRBD1 (5 bases). The CDR3 spans 16 residues. Looked up from germline, CDR1 is MNHNS and CDR2 is SASEGT. CDR3 sequence reads: CASSQAGAGPYQPQHF. The CDR3 region has the DNA TGTGCCAGCAGTCAAGCGGGAGCAGGGCCCTATCAGCCCCAGCATTTT.

The chain is built from TRBV5-1 and TRBJ2-1, with 7 bases lining up with TRBD2. There are 14 residues in the CDR3. Germline CDR1 SGHRS, CDR2 YFSETQ. The V gene end was trimmed by 2 bases and the J gene end by 5 bases; junction bases not matched to a gene: 4. The CDR3 DNA is TGCGCCAGCAGCTTAGCGGGGATGGACAATGAGCAGTTCTTC. Protein: CASSLAGMDNEQFF.

The V gene is TRBV5-8, the J gene TRBJ1-4; D unresolved. Germline V gives CDR1 SGHTS, CDR2 YDEGEE. The V end was cut by 2 bases, the J end by 0 bases, with 17 bases between. The CDR3 runs 18 residues. CDR3 in DNA: TGTGCCAGCAGCTTTTTTGTGGGCGCCACTTCAACTAATGAAAAACTGTTTTTT. It codes for CASSFFVGATSTNEKLFF.

The chain couples TRBV4-1 to TRBJ1-4; weak D call: TRBD1 (6 bases). This CDR3 contains 15 residues. Trimming cost V 1 base and J 5 bases, with 11 bases left between them. The germline gives CDR1 MGHRA, CDR2 YSYEKL. The CDR3 region is CASSQAVRGNEKLFF. CDR3 in DNA: TGCGCCAGCAGCCAAGCTGTCAGGGGCAATGAAAAACTGTTTTTT.

V usage is TRBV7-2 and J usage is TRBJ2-4, with D perhaps TRBD1 (6 bases). Germline CDR1 is SGHTA and CDR2 is FQGNSA. This CDR3 region has 14 residues. V lost 2 bases, J lost 6 bases, and 11 bases lay in between. CDR3: CASSLLGRGNIQYF. As DNA, the CDR3 is TGTGCCAGCAGCTTACTGGGCAGGGGAAACATTCAGTACTTC.

This rearrangement joins TRBV6-5 to TRBJ2-7; a weak D match, TRBD1 (7 bases). The V and J ends lost 5 bases and 3 bases respectively, with 11 bases between them. Germline assignment: CDR1 MNHEY and CDR2 SVGAGI. The CDR3 extends over 13 amino acids. The CDR3 spells CASSQGGSYEQYF. The CDR3 region has the DNA TGTGCCAGCAGTCAGGGGGGCAGCTACGAGCAGTACTTC.